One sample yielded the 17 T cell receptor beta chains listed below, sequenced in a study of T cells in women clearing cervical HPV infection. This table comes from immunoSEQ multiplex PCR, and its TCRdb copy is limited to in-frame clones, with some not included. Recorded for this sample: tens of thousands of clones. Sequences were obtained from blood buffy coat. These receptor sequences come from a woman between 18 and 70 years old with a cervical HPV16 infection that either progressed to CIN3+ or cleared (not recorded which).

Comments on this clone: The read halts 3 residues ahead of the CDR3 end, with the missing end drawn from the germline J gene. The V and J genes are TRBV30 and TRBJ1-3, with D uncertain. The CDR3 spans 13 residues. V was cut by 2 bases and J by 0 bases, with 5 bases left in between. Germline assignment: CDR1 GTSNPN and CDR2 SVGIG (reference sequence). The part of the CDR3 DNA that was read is TGTGCCTGGAGTTCCAACTCTGGAAACACC. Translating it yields CAWSSNSGNT. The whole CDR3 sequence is CAWSSNSGNTIYF.

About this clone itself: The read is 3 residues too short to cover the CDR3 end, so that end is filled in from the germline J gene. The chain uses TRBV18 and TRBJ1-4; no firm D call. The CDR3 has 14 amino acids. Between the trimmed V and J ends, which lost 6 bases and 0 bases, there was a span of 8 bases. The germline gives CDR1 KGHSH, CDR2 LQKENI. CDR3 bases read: TGTGCCAGCTCCCAAATTGCAACTAATGAAAAA. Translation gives CASSQIATNEK. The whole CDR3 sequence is CASSQIATNEKLFF. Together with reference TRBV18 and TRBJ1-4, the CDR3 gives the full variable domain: NAGVMQNPRHLVRRRGQEARLRCSPMKGHSHVYWYRQLPEEGLKFMVYLQKENIIDESGMPKERFSAEFPKEGPSILRIQQVVRGDSAAYFCASSQIATNEKLFFGSGTQLSVL.

The CDR3 bases that were read are TGTGCCAGCAGTACCCACGGGGTAAAAAATCAGCCG. It specifies CASSTHGVKNQP. The full CDR3 reads CASSTHGVKNQPQYF. The chain is built from TRBV2 and TRBJ2-3; TRBD2 might be the D (5 bases). The read comes to an end 3 residues before the CDR3 does, leaving the germline J gene to fill in the end. Per germline, CDR1 SNHLY and CDR2 FYNNEI. The CDR3 extends over 15 amino acids. The full variable domain, with the rest looked up from reference TRBV2 and TRBJ2-3, is EPEVTQTPSHQVTQMGQEVILRCVPISNHLYFYWYRQILGQKVEFLVSFYNNEISEKSEIFDDQFSVERPDGSNFTLKIRSTKLEDSAMYFCASSTHGVKNQPQYFGPGTRLTVL.

This CDR3 reads CASSHYREGEQYF. CDR3 bases read: TGTGCCAGCAGCCACTACAGGGAAGGCGAG. This sequence joins TRBV7-9 and TRBJ2-7; tentative D call: TRBD1 (6 bases). The read halts 3 residues ahead of the CDR3 end, with the missing end drawn from the germline J gene. Looked up from germline, CDR1 is SEHNR and CDR2 is FQNEAQ (reference sequence). Trimming took 5 bases from V and 6 from J, leaving 14 bases between them. The CDR3 totals 13 residues. The full variable domain, with the rest looked up from reference TRBV7-9 and TRBJ2-7, is DTGVSQNPRHKITKRGQNVTFRCDPISEHNRLYWYRQTLGQGPEFLTYFQNEAQLEKSRLLSDRFSAERPKGSFSTLEIQRTEQGDSAMYLCASSHYREGEQYFGPGTRLTVT.

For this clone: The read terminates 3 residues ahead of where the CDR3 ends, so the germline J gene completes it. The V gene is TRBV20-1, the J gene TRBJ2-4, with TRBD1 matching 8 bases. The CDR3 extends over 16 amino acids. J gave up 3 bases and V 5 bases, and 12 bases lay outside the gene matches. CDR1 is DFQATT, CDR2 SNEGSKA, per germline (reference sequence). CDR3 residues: CSAPRTGYPNKNIQYF. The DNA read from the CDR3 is TGCAGTGCTCCTCGGACAGGGTACCCTAACAAAAACATT.

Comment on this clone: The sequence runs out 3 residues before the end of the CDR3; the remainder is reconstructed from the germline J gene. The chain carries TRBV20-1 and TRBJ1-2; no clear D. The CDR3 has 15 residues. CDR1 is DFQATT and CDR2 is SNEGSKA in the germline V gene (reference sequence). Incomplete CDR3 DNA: TGCAGTGCTAGAGATACGGCTAGCGGGATCTACGAC. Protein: CSARDTASGIYD. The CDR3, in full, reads CSARDTASGIYDYTF.

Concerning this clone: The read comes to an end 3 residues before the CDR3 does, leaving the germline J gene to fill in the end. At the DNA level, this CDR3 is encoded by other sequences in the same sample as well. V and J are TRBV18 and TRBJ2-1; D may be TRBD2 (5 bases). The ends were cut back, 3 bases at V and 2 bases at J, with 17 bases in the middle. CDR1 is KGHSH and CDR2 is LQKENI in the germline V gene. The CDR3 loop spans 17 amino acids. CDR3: CASSPPFEGRTYNEQFF. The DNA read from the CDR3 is TGTGCCAGCTCACCCCCGTTCGAGGGTCGGACCTACAATGAG.

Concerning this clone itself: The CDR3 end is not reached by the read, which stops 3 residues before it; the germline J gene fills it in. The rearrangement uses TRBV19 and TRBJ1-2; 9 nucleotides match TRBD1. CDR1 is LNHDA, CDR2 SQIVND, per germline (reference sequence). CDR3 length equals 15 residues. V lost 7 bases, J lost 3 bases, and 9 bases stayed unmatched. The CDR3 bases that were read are TGTGCCAGTAATACCCGGGGACAGGGAGACTATGGC. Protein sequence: CASNTRGQGDYG. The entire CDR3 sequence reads CASNTRGQGDYGYTF.

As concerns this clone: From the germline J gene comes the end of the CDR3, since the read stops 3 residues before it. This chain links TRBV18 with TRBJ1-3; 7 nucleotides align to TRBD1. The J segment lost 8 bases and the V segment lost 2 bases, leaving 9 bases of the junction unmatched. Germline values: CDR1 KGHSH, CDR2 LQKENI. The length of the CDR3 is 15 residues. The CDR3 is CASSPISDRAHTIYF. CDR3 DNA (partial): TGTGCCAGCTCACCAATATCCGACAGGGCCCACACC.

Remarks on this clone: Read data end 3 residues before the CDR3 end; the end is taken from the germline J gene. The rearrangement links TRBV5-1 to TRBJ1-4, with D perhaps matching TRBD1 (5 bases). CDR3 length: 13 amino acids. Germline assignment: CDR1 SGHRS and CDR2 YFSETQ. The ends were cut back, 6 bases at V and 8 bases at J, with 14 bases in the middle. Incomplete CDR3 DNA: TGCGCCAGCAACCAGGGTTTAGGGGAAAAA. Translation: CASNQGLGEK. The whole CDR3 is CASNQGLGEKLFF. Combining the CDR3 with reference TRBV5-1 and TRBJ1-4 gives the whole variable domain KAGVTQTPRYLIKTRGQQVTLSCSPISGHRSVSWYQQTPGQGLQFLFEYFSETQRNKGNFPGRFSGRQFSNSRSEMNVSTLELGDSALYLCASNQGLGEKLFFGSGTQLSVL.

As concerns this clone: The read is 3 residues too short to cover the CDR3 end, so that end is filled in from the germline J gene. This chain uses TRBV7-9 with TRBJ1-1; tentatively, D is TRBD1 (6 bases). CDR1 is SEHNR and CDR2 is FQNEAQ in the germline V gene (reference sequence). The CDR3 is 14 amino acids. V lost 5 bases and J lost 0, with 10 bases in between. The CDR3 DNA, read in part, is TGTGCCAGCAGCCGGACAGATATGAACACTGAA. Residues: CASSRTDMNTE. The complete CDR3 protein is CASSRTDMNTEAFF.

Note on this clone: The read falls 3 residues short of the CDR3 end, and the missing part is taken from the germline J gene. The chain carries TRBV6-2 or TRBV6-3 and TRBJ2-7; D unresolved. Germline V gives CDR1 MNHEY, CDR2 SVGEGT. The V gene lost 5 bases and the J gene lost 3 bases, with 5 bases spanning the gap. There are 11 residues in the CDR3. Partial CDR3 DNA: TGTGCCAGCAGTACAGTCTACGAG. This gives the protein CASSTVYE. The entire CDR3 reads CASSTVYEQYF.

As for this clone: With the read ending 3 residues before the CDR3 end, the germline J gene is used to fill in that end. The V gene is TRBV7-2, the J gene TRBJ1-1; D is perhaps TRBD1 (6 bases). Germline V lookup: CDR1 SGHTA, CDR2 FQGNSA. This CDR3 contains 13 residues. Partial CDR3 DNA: TGTGCCAGCAGCTTAGTACGATTGGGGGCT. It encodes CASSLVRLGA. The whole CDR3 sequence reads CASSLVRLGAAFF.

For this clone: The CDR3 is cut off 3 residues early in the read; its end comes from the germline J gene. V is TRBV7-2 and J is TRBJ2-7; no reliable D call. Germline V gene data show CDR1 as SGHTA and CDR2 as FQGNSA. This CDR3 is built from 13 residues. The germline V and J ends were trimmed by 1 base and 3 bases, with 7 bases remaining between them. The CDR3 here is CASSLVPYYEQYF. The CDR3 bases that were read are TGTGCCAGCAGCTTAGTGCCCTACTACGAG. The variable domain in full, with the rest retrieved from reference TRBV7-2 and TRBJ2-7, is GAGVSQSPSNKVTEKGKDVELRCDPISGHTALYWYRQSLGQGLEFLIYFQGNSAPDKSGLPSDRFSAERTGGSVSTLTIQRTQQEDSAVYLCASSLVPYYEQYFGPGTRLTVT.

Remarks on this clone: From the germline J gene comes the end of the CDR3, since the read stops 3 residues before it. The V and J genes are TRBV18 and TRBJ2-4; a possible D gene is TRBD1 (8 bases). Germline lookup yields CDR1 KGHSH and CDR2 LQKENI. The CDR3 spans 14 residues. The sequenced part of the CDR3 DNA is TGTGCCAGCTCACCTGGACAGGGAGGGGATGGT. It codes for CASSPGQGGDG. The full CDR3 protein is CASSPGQGGDGQYF.

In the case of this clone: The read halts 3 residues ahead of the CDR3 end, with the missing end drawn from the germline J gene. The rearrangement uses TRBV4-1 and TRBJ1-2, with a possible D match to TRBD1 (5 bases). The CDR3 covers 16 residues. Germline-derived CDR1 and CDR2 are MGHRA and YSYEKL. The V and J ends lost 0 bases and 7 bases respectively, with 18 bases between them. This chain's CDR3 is CASSQDLQATRGGYTF. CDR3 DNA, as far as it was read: TGCGCCAGCAGCCAAGATCTACAGGCGACTAGGGGTGGC.

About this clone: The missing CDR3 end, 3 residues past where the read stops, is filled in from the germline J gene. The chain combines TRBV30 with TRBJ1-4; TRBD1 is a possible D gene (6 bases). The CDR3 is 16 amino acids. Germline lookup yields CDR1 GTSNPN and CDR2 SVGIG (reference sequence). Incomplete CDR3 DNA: TGTGCCTGGAGTAAGGACAGCAGCTCCTATAATTCACCA. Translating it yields CAWSKDSSSYNSP. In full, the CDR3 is CAWSKDSSSYNSPLFF. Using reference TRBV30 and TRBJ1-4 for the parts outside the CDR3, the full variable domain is SQTIHQWPATLVQPVGSPLSLECTVEGTSNPNLYWYRQAAGRGLQLLFYSVGIGQISSEVPQNLSASRPQDRQFILSSKKLLLSDSGFYLCAWSKDSSSYNSPLFFGSGTQLSVL.